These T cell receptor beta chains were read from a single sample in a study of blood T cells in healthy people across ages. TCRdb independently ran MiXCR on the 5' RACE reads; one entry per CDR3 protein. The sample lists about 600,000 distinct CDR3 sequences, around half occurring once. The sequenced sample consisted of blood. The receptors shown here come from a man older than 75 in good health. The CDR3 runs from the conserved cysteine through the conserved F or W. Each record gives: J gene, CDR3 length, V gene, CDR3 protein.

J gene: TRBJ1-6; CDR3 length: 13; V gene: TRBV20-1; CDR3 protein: CSAGGQGYSPLHF
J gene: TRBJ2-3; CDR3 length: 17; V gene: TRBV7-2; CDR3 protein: CASSLAITAGNTDTQYF
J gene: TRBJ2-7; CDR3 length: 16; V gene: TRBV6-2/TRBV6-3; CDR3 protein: CASSDFRGSGSYEQYF
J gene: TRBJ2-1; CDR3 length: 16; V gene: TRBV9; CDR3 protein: CASSVAGGQSYNEQFF
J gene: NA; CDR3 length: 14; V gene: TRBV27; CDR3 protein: CASSGRDRGHEQYF
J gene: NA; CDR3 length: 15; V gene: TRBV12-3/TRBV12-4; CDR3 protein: CASSLGGLALETQYF
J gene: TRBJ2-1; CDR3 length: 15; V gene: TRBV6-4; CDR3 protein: CASSKRGQGYNEQFF
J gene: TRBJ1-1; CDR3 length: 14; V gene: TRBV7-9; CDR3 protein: CASSLQTGNTEAFF
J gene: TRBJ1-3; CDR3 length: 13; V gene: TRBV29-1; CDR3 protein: CSVGAHSGNTIYF
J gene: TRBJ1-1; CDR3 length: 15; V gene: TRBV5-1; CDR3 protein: CASSSGTDLNTEAFF
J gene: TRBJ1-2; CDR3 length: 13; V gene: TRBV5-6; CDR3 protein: CASSSGQGRGYTF
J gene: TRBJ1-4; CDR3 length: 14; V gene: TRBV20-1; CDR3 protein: CSAKTGRNNEKLFF
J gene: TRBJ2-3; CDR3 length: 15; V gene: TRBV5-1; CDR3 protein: CASSSFPASTDTQYF
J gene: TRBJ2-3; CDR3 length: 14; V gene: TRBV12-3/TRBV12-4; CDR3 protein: CASRTSGHTDTQYF